The following is a T cell receptor (beta chain) sequence with its context. This record belongs to a study of control samples from healthy donors and cancer patients. Produced via immunoSEQ multiplex PCR; TCRdb's table is partial and in-frame only. Of 95,000 to 120,000 clones in the sample, roughly 79% were seen once. With 2 bases removed from V and 3 bases from J, the gap between germline ends came to 11 bases. Per the germline V gene, CDR1 is KGHSH and CDR2 is LQKENI. The CDR3 is 15 residues long. The rearrangement uses TRBV18 and TRBJ1-3; D remains ambiguous. This TCR was sampled from a man younger than 35 in good health. The material sequenced was blood. Here the CDR3 DNA reads TGTGCCAGCTCACCATCAAGCAAGATTGGAAACACCATATATTTT. Its translation: CASSPSSKIGNTIYF.